A selection of T cell receptor beta chains follows, all from one sample in a study of cytomegalovirus exposure and HLA in healthy donors. The method was immunoSEQ multiplex PCR; TCRdb's version includes in-frame clones alone and lacks a portion of them. The sample consists of about 160,000 clones, approximately 96% of them appearing once. The sequenced sample was PBMCs. The receptors derive from a woman under 30 in good health and CMV-seronegative. Both conserved end residues are part of each CDR3. A D gene is named only where the DNA matches it firmly. Only part of the rows carry a size: once, few, many, or a class if the clone is expanded.

V: TRBV7-9; D: TRBD1; J: TRBJ1-2; size: -; DNA: TGTGCCAGCAGCTTACCGGGACAGAACTATGGCTACACCTTC; CDR3: CASSLPGQNYGYTF
V: TRBV27; D: -; J: TRBJ2-7; size: -; DNA: TGTGCCAGCAGTTTAGGCGGGACAGCCTTCTACGAGCAGTACTTC; CDR3: CASSLGGTAFYEQYF
V: TRBV19; D: -; J: TRBJ1-5; size: few; DNA: TGTGCCAGTAGCAAAGCGTATCAGCCCCAGCATTTT; CDR3: CASSKAYQPQHF
V: TRBV4-3; D: -; J: TRBJ1-1; size: -; DNA: TGCGCCAGCAGCCAAGCAGGGAACACTGAAGCTTTCTTT; CDR3: CASSQAGNTEAFF
V: TRBV19; D: TRBD1; J: TRBJ1-2; size: -; DNA: TGTGCCAGTCGATCGCCAGGGGGCGGCTATGGCTACACCTTC; CDR3: CASRSPGGGYGYTF
V: TRBV21-1; D: -; J: TRBJ1-5; size: -; DNA: TGTGCCAGCAGCAACGGGTGTAGCAATCAGCCCCAGCATTTT; CDR3: CASSNGCSNQPQHF
V: TRBV6-5; D: TRBD1; J: TRBJ1-2; size: -; DNA: TGTGCCAGCACCACAGGGGTAGCGGCTGGCTACACCTTC; CDR3: CASTTGVAAGYTF
V: TRBV4-1; D: -; J: TRBJ2-1; size: once; DNA: TGCGCCAGCAGCCAATGGAGTGGCTTACCCCGTCGTGGTGAGCAGTTCTTC; CDR3: CASSQWSGLPRRGEQFF
V: TRBV30; D: -; J: TRBJ1-3; size: -; DNA: TGTGCCTGGACTACAGGTCGCACCATATATTTT; CDR3: CAWTTGRTIYF
V: TRBV29-1; D: -; J: TRBJ2-2; size: -; DNA: TGCGGGTCGGCAGGGGTGAACACCGGGGAGCTGTTTTTT; CDR3: CGSAGVNTGELFF
V: TRBV19; D: TRBD1; J: TRBJ2-7; size: -; DNA: TGTGCCAGTAGTATAGTACACGGACAGGGTTACGAGCAGTACTTC; CDR3: CASSIVHGQGYEQYF
V: TRBV7-3; D: TRBD2; J: TRBJ2-3; size: once; DNA: TGTGCCAGCAGCCCCAGCGGGGGGGCCGAGACAAATACGCAGTATTTT; CDR3: CASSPSGGAETNTQYF
V: TRBV5-6; D: TRBD1; J: TRBJ1-1; size: once; DNA: TGTGCCAGCAGTTATCGGGACAGGGGATGGGCTTTCTTT; CDR3: CASSYRDRGWAFF
V: TRBV4-1; D: TRBD1; J: TRBJ1-5; size: -; DNA: TGCGCCAGCAGCCCGGGGACAGGGGGCGCTAATTATCAGCCCCAGCATTTT; CDR3: CASSPGTGGANYQPQHF
V: TRBV7-2; D: -; J: TRBJ2-5; size: -; DNA: TGTGCCAGCAGCTTAGTAAGAACAGGGCGGGAGACCCAGTACTTC; CDR3: CASSLVRTGRETQYF
V: TRBV2; D: TRBD1; J: TRBJ2-2; size: -; DNA: TGTGCCAGCAGCAGCTCAGGGGGTCCTGCAGGGGAGCTGTTTTTT; CDR3: CASSSSGGPAGELFF
V: TRBV10-3; D: TRBD1; J: TRBJ1-2; size: -; DNA: TGTGCCATCAGACCCGACAGGGAAGGTGGCTACACCTTC; CDR3: CAIRPDREGGYTF
V: TRBV21-1; D: -; J: TRBJ2-7; size: -; DNA: TGTGCCAGCAGCAAGCCCCGGACCGGTGCAGGGCAGGGAGGCGAGCAGTACTTC; CDR3: CASSKPRTGAGQGGEQYF
V: TRBV30; D: -; J: TRBJ1-5; size: -; DNA: TGTGCCTGGAGGGTCGACAGGAATCAGCCCCAGCATTTT; CDR3: CAWRVDRNQPQHF
V: TRBV5-4; D: -; J: TRBJ1-2; size: -; DNA: TGTGCCAGCAGCTTGTCCGGGGGCTATGGCTACACCTTC; CDR3: CASSLSGGYGYTF
V: TRBV5-6; D: -; J: TRBJ2-3; size: -; DNA: TGTGCCAGCAGCTTGGGACAGAGCACAGATACGCAGTATTTT; CDR3: CASSLGQSTDTQYF
V: TRBV14; D: TRBD1; J: TRBJ1-2; size: -; DNA: TGTGCCAGCAGGAGGACAGGTTGGAATGGCTACACCTTC; CDR3: CASRRTGWNGYTF
V: TRBV6-1; D: TRBD1; J: TRBJ1-2; size: -; DNA: TGTGCCAGCAGCCAAGGAGGGGGCAGTCATGGCTACACCTTC; CDR3: CASSQGGGSHGYTF
V: TRBV5-1; D: TRBD2; J: TRBJ2-1; size: -; DNA: TGCGCCAGCAGCTTGTTGGGACTAGCGGCCTTGGGAGAGCAGTTCTTC; CDR3: CASSLLGLAALGEQFF
V: TRBV27; D: -; J: TRBJ1-1; size: -; DNA: TGTGCCAGCAGTACGGGGTCGGATAGCACTGAAGCTTTCTTT; CDR3: CASSTGSDSTEAFF
V: TRBV6-5; D: -; J: TRBJ1-1; size: -; DNA: TGTGCCAGCAGTCAAACAGCCAAGAACACTGAAGCTTTCTTT; CDR3: CASSQTAKNTEAFF